These 20 T cell receptor beta chains were sequenced from one sample in a study of blood T cell repertoires in COVID-19. The method was immunoSEQ multiplex PCR; TCRdb's version includes in-frame clones alone and lacks a portion of them. The repertoire holds 270,000 or so clones, with roughly 85% as singletons. Sequencing input: peripheral blood. The receptors shown here come from a woman in her thirties with active or convalescent COVID-19.

This clone was detected once. The rearrangement links TRBV9 to TRBJ2-7; 8 bases align to TRBD1. The junction had 7 bases not matched to a gene; V was cut back by 4 bases and J by 1 base. From germline, CDR1 is SGDLS and CDR2 YYNGEE. The CDR3 sequence is 15 residues long. In DNA, the CDR3 is TGTGCCAGCAGCAACGGACAGGGACCATCCTACGAGCAGTACTTC. Translated, it gives CASSNGQGPSYEQYF.

The rearrangement uses TRBV29-1 and TRBJ2-1; TRBD1 agrees at 7 bases. J gave up 7 bases and V 7 bases, and 10 bases lay outside the gene matches. The CDR3 sequence is 13 residues long. The germline CDR1 and CDR2 sequences are SQVTM and ANQGSEA. CDR3 protein: CSASPGQLNEQFF. In DNA, the CDR3 is TGCAGCGCGAGCCCGGGACAGTTGAATGAGCAGTTCTTC.

The chain joins TRBV19 to TRBJ1-1, with a weak D call TRBD1 (5 bases). Trimming removed 8 bases from V and 1 base from J, with 11 bases in between. The CDR3 contains 13 residues. The germline V gene has CDR1 LNHDA and CDR2 SQIVND (reference sequence). DNA of the CDR3: TGTGCCAGTGATTCACAGGCGAACACTGAAGCTTTCTTT. Translation: CASDSQANTEAFF.

J is TRBJ2-7 and V is TRBV10-3; 9 bases match TRBD1. The germline V gene has CDR1 ENHRY and CDR2 SYGVKD. V shed 3 bases, J shed 9 bases, and the junction held 12 bases outside the gene matches. This CDR3 is built from 15 residues. As DNA, the CDR3 is TGTGCCATCAGTGACCCGGGACAGGGAGCGACTGGGCAGTACTTC. Amino acids: CAISDPGQGATGQYF.

This sequence joins TRBV30 and TRBJ1-3; tentatively, D is TRBD1 (5 bases). The CDR3 is 14 amino acids. V lost 0 bases to trimming and J lost 2 bases, with 8 bases between them. Germline V gene sequence: CDR1 GTSNPN, CDR2 SVGIG (reference sequence). The CDR3: CAWSVSGTGNTIYF. CDR3 nucleotides: TGTGCCTGGAGTGTATCAGGGACTGGAAACACCATATATTTT.

This chain links TRBV10-1 with TRBJ1-2; 8 nucleotides line up with TRBD1. J lost 1 base, V lost 6 bases, and 16 bases had no gene match. CDR1 is WNHNN, CDR2 SYGVQD, per germline (reference sequence). CDR3 length equals 18 residues. The CDR3 is CASRIATGQVDHNYGYTF. The CDR3 DNA reads as TGCGCCAGCAGGATAGCCACGGGACAGGTGGACCATAACTATGGCTACACCTTC.

The rearrangement joins TRBV2 to TRBJ1-5; TRBD1 is a possible D gene (5 bases). CDR1 SNHLY and CDR2 FYNNEI come from the germline V gene. This CDR3 spans 17 amino acids. Trimming left V 1 base short and J 2 bases short, with 15 bases between. The CDR3 DNA follows: TGTGCCAGCAGTGAAGATAGGTTTACAGGAGGCAATCAGCCCCAGCATTTT. It specifies CASSEDRFTGGNQPQHF. Full variable domain (rest looked up from reference TRBV2 and TRBJ1-5): EPEVTQTPSHQVTQMGQEVILRCVPISNHLYFYWYRQILGQKVEFLVSFYNNEISEKSEIFDDQFSVERPDGSNFTLKIRSTKLEDSAMYFCASSEDRFTGGNQPQHFGDGTRLSIL.

This clone was detected a few times. V usage is TRBV3-1 (or the pseudogene TRBV3-2) and J usage is TRBJ2-7; a weak D match, TRBD1 (6 bases). The CDR3 totals 14 residues. Trimming took off 5 bases at V and 6 bases at J, with 17 bases between the two ends. Per the germline V gene, CDR1 is LGHDT and CDR2 is YNNKEL (reference sequence). For the CDR3, the DNA is TGTGCCAGCAGCACACAGGGACCGGTCGGCGAGCAGTACTTC. Its protein product is CASSTQGPVGEQYF.

This chain connects TRBV5-1 to TRBJ2-1, with TRBD2 identical over 9 bases. CDR3 length: 17 amino acids. Germline CDR1 is SGHRS and CDR2 is YFSETQ. J lost 2 bases, V lost 0 bases, and 6 bases had no gene match. The CDR3 DNA follows: TGCGCCAGCAGCTTGGCCCAGGCGGGGGGGCCCTACAATGAGCAGTTCTTC. Its protein is CASSLAQAGGPYNEQFF.

This clone was picked up one time. The chain joins TRBV5-6 to TRBJ2-3, with D perhaps TRBD2 (7 bases). The CDR3 has 16 residues. Trimming took off 1 base at V and 0 bases at J, with 12 bases between the two ends. Germline CDR1 reads SGHDT; CDR2 reads YYEEEE. CDR3 residues: CASSLLGGGSTDTQYF. The CDR3 DNA sequence: TGTGCCAGCAGCTTGCTAGGCGGGGGCAGCACAGATACGCAGTATTTT.

The chain links TRBV19 to TRBJ1-5, with 7 bases matching TRBD1. Germline assignment: CDR1 LNHDA and CDR2 SQIVND (reference sequence). V was clipped by 3 bases and J by 9 bases; unmatched bases: 14. This CDR3 contains 16 residues. The CDR3 here is CASSIPRNRGLTPQHF. As DNA, the CDR3 is TGTGCCAGTAGTATCCCCCGGAACAGGGGTTTAACGCCCCAGCATTTT.

CDR3 sequence (DNA): TGTGCCAGCAGCGAAGGGAGGGCAAGGTACAATGAGCAGTTCTTC. It specifies CASSEGRARYNEQFF. V and J are TRBV9 and TRBJ2-1; 7 bases line up with TRBD2. Germline CDR1 SGDLS, CDR2 YYNGEE. The V and J ends lost 3 bases and 4 bases, in that order; junction bases with no gene match: 7. The CDR3 consists of 15 residues.

In the case of this clone: Its ends do not fully match the called genes, so a read error is possible. The CDR3 sequence is CAISGTGGRDF. The CDR3 DNA is TGTGCCATCAGTGGGACAGGGGGCAGGGACTTC. The chain is built from TRBV10-3 and TRBJ2-7; 11 bases fit TRBD1. In germline, CDR1 is ENHRY, CDR2 SYGVKD. This CDR3 comprises 11 residues.

This sequence joins TRBV28 and TRBJ1-1; 8 bases fit TRBD1. The germline CDR1 and CDR2 sequences are MDHEN and SYDVKM. The CDR3 is made up of 16 amino acids. The trim removed 5 bases at V and 5 bases at J, leaving 13 bases unmatched. For the CDR3, the DNA is TGTGCCAGCAGTCCACTAGTTTCCAGGGGGCGAACTGAAGCTTTCTTT. It specifies CASSPLVSRGRTEAFF.

The V and J genes are TRBV28 and TRBJ2-5; possible D gene TRBD1, 5 bases. V was clipped by 6 bases and J by 5 bases, with 22 bases between them. CDR3 size: 16 residues. Germline V lookup: CDR1 MDHEN, CDR2 SYDVKM. Here the CDR3 DNA reads TGTGCCAGCAGGCCTCCACCTCAGGGATTGGCGGAGACCCAGTACTTC. It yields the protein CASRPPPQGLAETQYF. The full variable domain, in which reference TRBV28 and TRBJ2-5 provide the parts outside the CDR3, is DVKVTQSSRYLVKRTGEKVFLECVQDMDHENMFWYRQDPGLGLRLIYFSYDVKMKEKGDIPEGYSVSREKKERFSLILESASTNQTSMYLCASRPPPQGLAETQYFGPGTRLLVL.

V gene TRBV18 combines with J gene TRBJ1-1; D remains ambiguous. Germline CDR1 KGHSH, CDR2 LQKENI. The CDR3 consists of 12 residues. The V end was cut by 5 bases, the J end by 1 base, with 5 bases between. The CDR3 DNA sequence: TGTGCCAGCTCAACAGCGAACACTGAAGCTTTCTTT. This translates into CASSTANTEAFF.

The rearrangement uses TRBV7-2 and TRBJ2-5, with 14 nucleotides matching TRBD2. CDR1 is SGHTA, CDR2 FQGNSA, per germline. This CDR3 has 15 amino acids. Trimming took 5 bases from V and 6 from J; bases not matched to a gene: 5. As DNA, the CDR3 is TGTGCCAGCAGCCCGACTAGCGGGGGGGCCAAGACCCAGTACTTC. Protein product: CASSPTSGGAKTQYF.

The chain carries TRBV2 and TRBJ2-3, with no clear D. This CDR3 is built from 12 residues. Germline CDR1 is SNHLY and CDR2 is FYNNEI. Trimming took off 8 bases at V and 4 bases at J, with 10 bases between the two ends. The CDR3 is CASYFAADTQYF. The CDR3 nucleotides are TGTGCCAGCTACTTCGCCGCAGATACGCAGTATTTT.

The V gene is TRBV27, the J gene TRBJ1-2, with a tentative D call TRBD1 (6 bases). V gave up 5 bases and J gave up 4 bases, with 14 bases separating them. The CDR3 is 14 amino acids. Germline CDR1 and CDR2: MNHEY and SMNVEV (reference sequence). The chain's CDR3 is CASSQNGQLYGYTF. Here the CDR3 DNA reads TGTGCCAGCAGTCAAAACGGACAGCTCTATGGCTACACCTTC.

V is TRBV5-1 and J is TRBJ2-5; tentative D call: TRBD2 (5 bases). This CDR3 region has 15 residues. Germline V gives CDR1 SGHRS, CDR2 YFSETQ. V lost 4 bases to trimming and J lost 5 bases, with 18 bases between them. The CDR3 protein is CASSNAPDPGETQYF. The CDR3 DNA is TGCGCCAGCAGCAACGCCCCGGACCCGGGGGAGACCCAGTACTTC.